This TCR beta chain came from a study of OX40 agonist ivuxolimab in advanced cancers. About the research overall: Prior checkpoint blockade (anti-PD-1, anti-PD-L1 or anti-CTLA-4) was permitted; around 40% had it. Study-wide results and caveats: Normalized T-cell clonal expansion was also low in a subset of nonresponders.

Germline CDR1 and CDR2: LNHDA and SQIVND (reference sequence). The CDR3 covers 15 residues. The junction had 7 bases not matched to a gene; V was cut back by 3 bases and J by 7 bases. The assay was immunoSEQ multiplex PCR, and TCRdb's table has in-frame clones only and misses some. The table lists approximately 79,000 clones, roughly 86% of them singletons. Details on this clone: As yet, its antigen is unknown.

The input for sequencing was CD4+ or CD8+ T cells sorted from blood, taken in a trial of the OX40 agonist ivuxolimab. This chain links TRBV19 with TRBJ2-5; 11 positions match TRBD1. This TCR derives from an adult with an advanced solid tumor such as melanoma, head and neck, liver or kidney cancer. The CDR3 loop reads CASSIKGQGVATQYF. CDR3 nucleotides: TGTGCCAGTAGTATTAAGGGACAGGGGGTTGCGACCCAGTACTTC.